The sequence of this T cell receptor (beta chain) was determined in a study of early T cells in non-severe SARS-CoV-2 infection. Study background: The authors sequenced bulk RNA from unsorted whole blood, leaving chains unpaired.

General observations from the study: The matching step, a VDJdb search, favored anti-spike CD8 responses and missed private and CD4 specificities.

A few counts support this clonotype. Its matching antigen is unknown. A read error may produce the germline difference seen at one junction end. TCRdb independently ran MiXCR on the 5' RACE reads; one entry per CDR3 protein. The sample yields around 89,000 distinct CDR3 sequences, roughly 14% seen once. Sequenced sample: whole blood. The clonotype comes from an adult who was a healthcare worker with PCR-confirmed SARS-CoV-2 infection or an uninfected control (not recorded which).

Here the CDR3 DNA reads TGTGCCAGTAGCATAGATAGAATTAGCACAGATACGCAGTATTTT. It yields the protein CASSIDRISTDTQYF. The chain has TRBV19 and TRBJ2-3; D remains unclear. The CDR3 sequence is 15 residues long. CDR1 is LNHDA and CDR2 is SQIVND in the germline V gene (reference sequence).